The rows below give T cell receptor beta chains drawn from one sample of a study of blood T cell repertoires in COVID-19. Measured with immunoSEQ multiplex PCR; TCRdb has only the in-frame clones, and not every one. The sample lists 68,000 or so clones; around 86% were seen once. The sample comprised peripheral blood. Receptors originate from a man younger than 40 with acute or convalescent COVID-19. The CDR3 runs from the conserved cysteine through the conserved F or W. The order of the fields is J gene, D gene, V gene, clone size, CDR3 length, CDR3 protein, CDR3 DNA. A D gene is named only where the DNA matches it firmly. Some rows mark clone size as missing; the rest say once, few, many or name a class of expanded clone.

>TRBJ2-7|NA|TRBV28|NA|12
CASSLVRYEQYF
TGTGCCAGCAGTTTAGTCAGATACGAGCAGTACTTC
>TRBJ2-1|TRBD1|TRBV10-1|NA|14
CASSEGQGPDEQFF
TGCGCCAGCAGTGAAGGACAGGGGCCCGATGAGCAGTTCTTC
>TRBJ1-2|NA|TRBV30|NA|14
CAWKSISVLYGYTF
TGTGCCTGGAAGTCGATCAGTGTGCTCTATGGCTACACCTTC
>TRBJ2-5|TRBD2|TRBV9|NA|16
CASSVEGLAGLETQYF
TGTGCCAGCAGCGTAGAGGGACTAGCGGGATTGGAGACCCAGTACTTC
>TRBJ2-7|TRBD2|TRBV7-2|NA|16
CASSSPGEASGNEQYF
TGTGCCAGCAGCTCCCCCGGGGAGGCTAGCGGGAACGAGCAGTACTTC
>TRBJ2-7|TRBD2|TRBV13|NA|16
CASSSGLAGGSYEQYF
TGTGCCAGCAGCTCCGGACTAGCGGGAGGCTCCTACGAGCAGTACTTC
>TRBJ2-5|NA|TRBV5-1|NA|13
CASSLAGHETQYF
TGCGCCAGCAGCTTGGCCGGTCATGAGACCCAGTACTTC
>TRBJ2-3|TRBD2|TRBV24-1|NA|17
CATSDRTSGSNTDTQYF
TGTGCCACCAGTGACCGGACTAGCGGGAGTAACACAGATACGCAGTATTTT
>TRBJ1-5|NA|TRBV7-3|NA|13
CASSLAPNQPQHF
TGTGCCAGCAGCTTAGCGCCTAATCAGCCCCAGCATTTT
>TRBJ2-7|NA|TRBV18|NA|15
CASSPSRDTSISGYF
TGTGCCAGCTCACCCTCCCGGGACACAAGTATATCGGGGTACTTC
>TRBJ2-7|TRBD2|TRBV7-9|NA|13
CASRNSGRYEQYF
TGTGCCAGCAGAAATAGCGGGAGGTACGAGCAGTACTTC
>TRBJ2-1|TRBD1|TRBV5-1|NA|14
CASSYRQGENEQFF
TGCGCCAGCAGCTATAGGCAGGGGGAAAATGAGCAGTTCTTC
>TRBJ1-3|NA|TRBV19|NA|14
CASSAQGTGNTIYF
TGTGCCAGTAGTGCCCAGGGAACTGGAAACACCATATATTTT
>TRBJ1-5|NA|TRBV28|NA|13
CASSLSGSQPQHF
TGTGCCAGCAGTTTGAGCGGGAGTCAGCCCCAGCATTTT
>TRBJ2-1|TRBD1|TRBV5-4|NA|14
CASSTWTGYNEQFF
TGTGCCAGCAGCACCTGGACAGGGTACAATGAGCAGTTCTTC
>TRBJ2-5|TRBD2|TRBV7-2|NA|18
CASRGSGLAKRLQETQYF
TGTGCCAGCAGGGGATCGGGACTAGCGAAACGGCTACAAGAGACCCAGTACTTC
>TRBJ2-2|TRBD1|TRBV19|NA|13
CASSTGDRGELFF
TGTGCCAGTAGTACGGGGGACAGGGGGGAGCTGTTTTTT
>TRBJ2-6|NA|TRBV28|once|11
CASSPGSVLTF
TGTGCCAGCAGCCCCGGTAGCGTCCTGACTTTC
>TRBJ1-1|TRBD1|TRBV9|NA|14
CASSVVTGPTEAFF
TGTGCCAGCAGCGTAGTGACAGGGCCCACTGAAGCTTTCTTT
>TRBJ2-7|TRBD1|TRBV2|NA|14
CASSGGTGVYEQYF
TGTGCCAGCAGTGGAGGGACAGGGGTCTACGAGCAGTACTTC
>TRBJ2-5|NA|TRBV5-5|NA|13
CASSVGGAETQYF
TGTGCCAGCAGTGTCGGGGGTGCGGAGACCCAGTACTTC
>TRBJ2-7|TRBD2|TRBV10-3|few|15
CAISESGTSGYEQYF
TGTGCCATCAGTGAGTCAGGGACTAGCGGCTACGAGCAGTACTTC
>TRBJ2-1|NA|TRBV9|NA|16
CASSVDPRSSYNEQFF
TGTGCCAGCAGCGTAGATCCCCGGAGCTCCTACAATGAGCAGTTCTTC
>TRBJ2-2|NA|TRBV5-4|NA|17
CASSPGWGFSNTGELFF
TGTGCCAGCAGCCCAGGGTGGGGATTTTCGAACACCGGGGAGCTGTTTTTT
>TRBJ2-1|NA|TRBV7-8|NA|14
CASSEVPRPDEQFF
TGTGCCAGCAGCGAGGTCCCTCGCCCAGATGAGCAGTTCTTC
>TRBJ1-1|TRBD1|TRBV18|once|17
CASSPPPGQELGTEAFF
TGTGCCAGCTCACCGCCACCGGGACAGGAATTGGGCACTGAAGCTTTCTTT
>TRBJ2-4|NA|TRBV28|NA|12
CASFSAKNIQYF
TGTGCCAGCTTCTCAGCCAAAAACATTCAGTACTTC
>TRBJ2-7|NA|TRBV11-2|NA|12
CASRGYSYEQYF
TGTGCCAGCCGAGGTTACTCCTACGAGCAGTACTTC
>TRBJ2-3|NA|TRBV11-2|once|15
CASSLTSGGTDTQYF
TGTGCCAGCAGCCTGACTAGTGGGGGCACAGATACGCAGTATTTT
>TRBJ1-1|TRBD1|TRBV28|NA|12
CASSTQQGLAFF
TGTGCCAGCAGTACCCAACAGGGGTTAGCTTTCTTT
>TRBJ1-1|NA|TRBV6-6|NA|16
CASSRKLRGGDTEAFF
TGTGCCAGCAGTCGAAAACTCAGGGGAGGGGACACTGAAGCTTTCTTT
>TRBJ2-1|NA|TRBV7-9|few|12
CASSLVGAEQFF
TGTGCCAGCAGCTTAGTTGGGGCTGAGCAGTTCTTC
>TRBJ1-2|TRBD1|TRBV29-1|NA|13
CSVARQGEYGYTF
TGCAGCGTTGCCCGACAGGGAGAATATGGCTACACCTTC
>TRBJ2-5|NA|TRBV18|NA|13
CASLTGLRETQYF
TGTGCCAGCTTAACGGGACTGCGCGAGACCCAGTACTTC
>TRBJ2-7|NA|TRBV4-2|NA|8
CARREQYF
TGTGCCAGGAGAGAGCAGTACTTC
>TRBJ2-7|TRBD2|TRBV28|NA|13
CATLAGYSYEQYF
TGTGCCACCCTAGCGGGTTACTCCTACGAGCAGTACTTC
>TRBJ1-1|NA|TRBV5-1|few|15
CASRLRDFWNTEAFF
TGCGCCAGCCGATTACGGGACTTTTGGAACACTGAAGCTTTCTTT
>TRBJ2-1|NA|TRBV10-2|NA|14
CASTEGGSYNEQFF
TGCGCCAGCACGGAGGGCGGATCCTACAATGAGCAGTTCTTC
>TRBJ2-1|TRBD2|TRBV19|NA|13
CASNAASGGEQFF
TGTGCCAGTAACGCGGCTAGCGGGGGAGAGCAGTTCTTC
>TRBJ1-6|NA|TRBV5-8|NA|14
CASSLGTGDSPLHF
TGTGCCAGCAGCTTGGGGACGGGAGATTCACCCCTCCACTTT
>TRBJ1-1|NA|TRBV5-4|NA|15
CASRDKNREGTEAFF
TGTGCCAGCAGGGATAAGAACAGGGAGGGCACTGAAGCTTTCTTT
>TRBJ2-7|NA|TRBV7-8|NA|14
CASSPRTGTYEQYF
TGTGCCAGCAGTCCCCGGACGGGGACCTACGAGCAGTACTTC
>TRBJ1-4|NA|TRBV13|NA|14
CASSLRQSNEKLFF
TGTGCCAGCAGCTTAAGACAGTCGAATGAAAAACTGTTTTTT
>TRBJ2-2|NA|TRBV23-1|few|15
CASSQGRETTGELFF
TGCGCCAGCAGTCAAGGCAGGGAAACCACCGGGGAGCTGTTTTTT
>TRBJ1-3|TRBD1|TRBV4-2|NA|18
CASSQPTLGQGGGNTIYF
TGTGCCAGCAGCCAGCCGACTCTGGGACAGGGAGGTGGAAACACCATATATTTT
>TRBJ1-2|NA|TRBV5-1|NA|13
CASSLADGEGYTF
TGCGCCAGCAGCTTGGCCGACGGGGAGGGCTACACCTTC
>TRBJ1-2|NA|TRBV18|NA|13
CASSRSGNYGYTF
TGTGCCAGCTCACGATCGGGGAACTATGGCTACACCTTC
>TRBJ1-2|NA|TRBV10-3|NA|16
CAISQTVTEGGYGYTF
TGTGCCATCAGCCAAACTGTCACGGAGGGAGGCTATGGCTACACCTTC
>TRBJ2-1|TRBD2|TRBV7-3|NA|14
CASSPSGRAGEQFF
TGTGCCAGCAGCCCTAGCGGGAGGGCCGGGGAGCAGTTCTTC
>TRBJ2-3|TRBD2|TRBV7-9|NA|15
CASRSTSGSTDTQYF
TGTGCCAGCAGAAGCACTAGCGGAAGCACAGATACGCAGTATTTT
>TRBJ1-6|TRBD1|TRBV6-2/TRBV6-3|NA|14
CASSPGQENSPLHF
TGTGCCAGCAGTCCCGGACAGGAAAATTCACCCCTCCACTTT
>TRBJ2-2|TRBD1|TRBV24-1|NA|12
CATSQGAGELFF
TGTGCCACCAGCCAGGGGGCCGGGGAGCTGTTTTTT
>TRBJ2-5|NA|TRBV14|NA|15
CASSQDKGGSETQYF
TGTGCCAGCAGCCAAGATAAAGGAGGTTCAGAGACCCAGTACTTC
>TRBJ2-7|NA|TRBV7-9|NA|18
CASSFAELWRAPSNEQYF
TGTGCCAGCAGCTTCGCGGAGCTGTGGAGGGCGCCGTCGAACGAGCAGTACTTC
>TRBJ1-6|NA|TRBV7-2|NA|15
CASSFEQGAVSPLHF
TGTGCCAGCAGCTTTGAACAGGGTGCGGTTTCACCCCTCCACTTT
>TRBJ1-5|NA|TRBV2|NA|12
CAGGYNNQPQHF
TGTGCCGGGGGGTACAACAATCAGCCCCAGCATTTT
>TRBJ2-1|NA|TRBV3-1/TRBV3-2|NA|14
CASSQEERSNEQFF
TGTGCCAGCAGCCAAGAGGAGCGTTCCAATGAGCAGTTCTTC